This T cell receptor (beta chain) was profiled in a study of T cells in Graves' hyperthyroidism and ophthalmopathy. At the level of the study: Peripheral blood was acquired at first diagnosis, ahead of any therapy whatsoever. Study-wide points: Most thyroid clonotypes expanded above 0.001 were also detected in blood.

The patients, who ranged from 18 to 65 in age, presented with newly diagnosed hyperthyroidism lasting under 2 months. Uncontrolled infection, other autoimmune disease, pregnancy or lactation disqualified patients from enrolment. There are many counts of this clonotype. Its antigen remains unidentified. The investigators amplified TCR beta CDR3 regions from RNA transcripts. HTBI primers were employed in a first-round RT-PCR of the TCR CDR3. TCRdb processed the multiplex PCR reads anew with MiXCR; each CDR3 protein has one entry. The sample carries around 290,000 distinct CDR3 sequences, about an eighth recorded once. The origin of this receptor is a woman in her thirties with Graves' hyperthyroidism that later progressed to Graves' ophthalmopathy. Input material: blood.

For the CDR3, the DNA is TGTGCCAGCAGTTCCGGACGGTCTGCGAGCACTGAAGCTTTCTTT. This translates into CASSSGRSASTEAFF. V is TRBV6-2 or TRBV6-3 and J is TRBJ1-1; no clear D gene. From germline, CDR1 is MNHEY and CDR2 SVGEGT. The CDR3 has 15 residues. Trimming stripped 4 bases from V and 4 bases from J, with 16 bases between.